This T cell receptor beta chain was sequenced during a study of tumor-infiltrating lymphocytes in primary liver carcinoma. Whole-study context: Patients had primary liver carcinoma treated by surgical resection.

Study-level points and caveats: Paired tumor-adjacent and tumor-blood samples overlapped less than tumor region pairs did.

The researchers produced TCR beta cDNA from about 510 ng total RNA with a constant-region primer. Slightly modified ARM-PCR served as the procedure for the TCR beta libraries. These libraries came from three rounds of nested multiplex PCR. The two initial PCR rounds, about 9 cycles each, used TRBV1-TRBV30 forward and C-beta reverse primers. TCRdb itself ran the multiplex PCR reads through MiXCR, one entry per CDR3 protein. This table holds 150,000 to 200,000 distinct CDR3 sequences, roughly 61% found once. The CDR3 has 12 residues. From germline, CDR1 is SGHAT and CDR2 FQDESV (reference sequence). In regard to this clonotype: Its matching antigen is unknown. One end of the junction varies from germline; a read error may be responsible.

The source of the blood RNA was unsorted whole blood, and germline DNA was extracted as well. Sequenced: peripheral blood. This chain links TRBV11-1 with TRBJ2-7; D gene unclear. The TCR was taken from a woman in her sixties or seventies with primary liver carcinoma and hepatitis B virus infection. The CDR3 is CASRLNSYEQYF. The CDR3 bases are TGTGCCAGTAGATTAAACAGTTACGAGCAGTATTTC.